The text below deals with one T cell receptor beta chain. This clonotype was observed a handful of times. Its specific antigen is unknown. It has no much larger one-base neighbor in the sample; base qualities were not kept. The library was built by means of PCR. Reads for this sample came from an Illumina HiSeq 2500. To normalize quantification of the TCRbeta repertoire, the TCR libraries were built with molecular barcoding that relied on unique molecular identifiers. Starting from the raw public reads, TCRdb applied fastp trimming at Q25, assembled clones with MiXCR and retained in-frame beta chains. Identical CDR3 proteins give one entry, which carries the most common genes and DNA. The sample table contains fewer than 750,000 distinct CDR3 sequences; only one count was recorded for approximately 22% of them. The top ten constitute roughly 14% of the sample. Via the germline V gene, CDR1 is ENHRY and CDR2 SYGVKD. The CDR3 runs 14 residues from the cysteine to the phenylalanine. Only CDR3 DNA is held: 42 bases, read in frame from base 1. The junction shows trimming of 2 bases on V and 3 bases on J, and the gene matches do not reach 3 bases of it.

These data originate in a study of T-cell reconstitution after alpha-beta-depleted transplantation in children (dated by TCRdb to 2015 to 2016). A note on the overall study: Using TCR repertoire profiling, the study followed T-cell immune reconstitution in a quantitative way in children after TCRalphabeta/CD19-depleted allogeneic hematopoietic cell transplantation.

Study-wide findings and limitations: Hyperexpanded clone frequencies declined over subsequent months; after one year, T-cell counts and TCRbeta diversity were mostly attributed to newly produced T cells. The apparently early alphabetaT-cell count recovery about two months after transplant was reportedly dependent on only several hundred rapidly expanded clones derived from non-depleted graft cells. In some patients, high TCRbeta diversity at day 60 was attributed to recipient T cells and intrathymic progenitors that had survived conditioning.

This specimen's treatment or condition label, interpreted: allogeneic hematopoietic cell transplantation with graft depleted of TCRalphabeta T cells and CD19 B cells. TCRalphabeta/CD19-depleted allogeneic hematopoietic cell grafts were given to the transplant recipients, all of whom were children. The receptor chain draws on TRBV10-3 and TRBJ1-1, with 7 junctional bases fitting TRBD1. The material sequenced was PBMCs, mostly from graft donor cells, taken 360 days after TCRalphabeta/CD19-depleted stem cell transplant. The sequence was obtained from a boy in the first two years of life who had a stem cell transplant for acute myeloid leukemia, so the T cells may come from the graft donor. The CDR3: CAISEGRGDTEAFF. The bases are TGTGCCATCAGTGAGGGCAGGGGGGACACTGAAGCTTTCTTT.